This passage covers 9 T cell receptor beta chains from one sample sequenced in a study of blood T cell repertoires in COVID-19 (dated by TCRdb to 2020 to 2021). The library was made by the immunoSEQ multiplex PCR assay. As stored in TCRdb, this immuneACCESS dataset retains in-frame rearrangements with V and J assigned. A fraction of the clones does not appear; measured against another copy, unresolved V genes explain less than half of the discrepancy, and the remainder lacks a known reason. This sample holds over 150,000 clones; about 86% were observed only once. Around 7% of the sample goes to the ten largest clones. Specimen: PBMCs or T cells enriched from blood (not recorded which). These receptor sequences come from a man aged 45 to 65 who had recovered from COVID-19.

The V gene is TRBV11-3, the J gene TRBJ2-7; 8 positions match TRBD1. V dropped 4 bases and J dropped 2; count of bases not matched to a gene: 1. This CDR3 is 13 amino acids long. Germline values: CDR1 SGHNT, CDR2 YENEEA. This chain's CDR3 is CASSSDRAYEQYF. CDR3 nucleotides: TGTGCCAGCAGCTCGGACAGGGCCTACGAGCAGTACTTC.

This chain connects TRBV6-5 to TRBJ1-3, with 7 bases matching TRBD1. Germline V gene lookup returns CDR1 MNHEY and CDR2 SVGAGI. V was clipped by 4 bases and J by 0 bases; unmatched bases: 3. The CDR3 loop spans 15 amino acids. CDR3 sequence reads: CASSSAGGSGNTIYF. The DNA of the CDR3 is TGTGCCAGCAGTTCAGCAGGGGGCTCTGGAAACACCATATATTTT.

This chain uses TRBV2 with TRBJ1-5; the match to TRBD1 covers 7 bases. Trimming removed 6 bases from V and 6 bases from J; junction bases left unmatched: 5. In germline, CDR1 is SNHLY, CDR2 FYNNEI. The length of the CDR3 is 13 residues. The DNA for the CDR3 is TGTGCCAGCAGGGAACAGGGGACTCAGCCCCAGCATTTT. It translates to CASREQGTQPQHF.

About this clone: Different DNA sequences within this sample yield the same CDR3. V gene TRBV28 combines with J gene TRBJ1-5; 9 nucleotides align to TRBD1. Germline trimming cut 1 base from V and 6 bases from J; bases unmatched to any gene: 4. The CDR3 contains 15 residues. The germline V gene has CDR1 MDHEN and CDR2 SYDVKM. CDR3 sequence: CASSLSGQGGQPQHF. CDR3 coding DNA: TGTGCCAGCAGTTTATCGGGACAGGGTGGTCAGCCCCAGCATTTT.

The chain has TRBV7-8 and TRBJ1-4; TRBD1 might be the D (5 bases). CDR1 is SGHVS, CDR2 FQNEAQ, per germline. The CDR3 runs 15 residues. The germline V and J ends were trimmed by 1 base and 8 bases, with 14 bases remaining between them. CDR3 loop: CASSLVGVSGEKLFF. In DNA form, the CDR3 reads TGTGCCAGCAGCTTAGTAGGGGTGTCAGGGGAAAAACTGTTTTTT.

The CDR3 loop is CASSLVGTRTEAFF. In nucleotides, the CDR3 is TGTGCCAGCAGCTTAGTAGGGACAAGGACTGAAGCTTTCTTT. The V gene is TRBV7-8, the J gene TRBJ1-1, with D possibly TRBD1 on 6 matching bases. The ends were cut back, 1 base at V and 5 bases at J, with 11 bases in the middle. The germline V gene encodes CDR1 SGHVS and CDR2 FQNEAQ. This CDR3 has 14 amino acids.

This clone was seen at least ten times. The rearrangement joins TRBV19 to TRBJ1-1; D call uncertain. Germline CDR1 is LNHDA and CDR2 is SQIVND (reference sequence). V lost 4 bases and J lost 6, with 21 bases in between. This CDR3 has 16 residues. CDR3 sequence reads: CASSKVPGSILAEAFF. The CDR3 DNA is TGTGCCAGTAGTAAAGTCCCGGGATCCATACTGGCTGAAGCTTTCTTT.

Only a few counts were recorded for this clone. The chain links TRBV27 to TRBJ1-3; maybe TRBD1 (5 bases). This CDR3 is built from 17 residues. V lost 5 bases, J lost 0 bases, and 17 bases lay in between. The germline V gene encodes CDR1 MNHEY and CDR2 SMNVEV (reference sequence). CDR3 coding DNA: TGTGCCAGCAGTCCACAACCTACAGGCAACTCTGGAAACACCATATATTTT. It yields the protein CASSPQPTGNSGNTIYF.

A few counts support this clone. The chain uses TRBV12-5 and TRBJ1-5, with D maybe TRBD1 (6 bases). Deletions cut 4 bases from V and 3 bases from J, with 7 bases between. The CDR3 has 13 amino acids. Germline loops: CDR1 LGHNT, CDR2 FRNRAP. The CDR3 here is CASGSGHNQPQHF. The CDR3 nucleotides are TGTGCTAGTGGTTCGGGACACAATCAGCCCCAGCATTTT.